This TCR beta chain was sequenced during a study of cytomegalovirus exposure and HLA in healthy donors. Overall study: The roughly 100 million unique TCR beta sequences, from 150 million to 200 million T cells, were found by an earlier analysis.

Comment on this clone: Its antigen is currently unknown.

The PCR ran on 60 Vbeta and 13 Jbeta primers. Clones were sequenced by immunoSEQ multiplex PCR, and TCRdb holds only the in-frame ones, with some missing. The sample carries about 120,000 clones, roughly 83% recorded once. Germline assignment: CDR1 MNHEY and CDR2 SVGAGI. Trimming removed 7 bases at V and 4 bases at J, with 10 bases between. CDR3 length: 13 residues. Whole-study results and caveats: 87-base-pair reads could not separate some V segments, including TRBV6-2 and TRBV6-3. Among the CMV-associated chains, three were confirmed in vitro as specific for CMV antigens.

Sequencing input: PBMCs. The source of this sequence is a woman aged 18-29 years in good health and CMV-seropositive. This chain uses TRBV6-5 with TRBJ2-2; D possibly corresponds to TRBD2 (5 bases). The chain's CDR3 is CASKRVSTGELFF. In nucleotides, the CDR3 is TGTGCCAGCAAGAGGGTCAGCACCGGGGAGCTGTTTTTT.